One and the same sample provided the 26 T cell receptor beta chains below, sequenced in a study of T cell responses to AZD1222 COVID-19 vaccine (dated by TCRdb to the early 2020s). Library construction relied on the immunoSEQ multiplex PCR assay. The clones in this table, taken by TCRdb from immuneACCESS, are in-frame only. Not every clone is retained; where verified, under half of the shortfall comes from an unresolved V gene, and the cause of the rest is unknown. Counted in this sample were tens of thousands of clones; over 75% of them appeared once. The top ten constitute approximately 15% of the sample. The time point label of this sample denotes: baseline before first vaccination. This sample comprised peripheral blood, obtained on day 0 of AZD1222 vaccination. The receptors derive from an adult in good health.

V usage is TRBV4-3 and J usage is TRBJ1-1; D is unresolved. Between the trimmed V and J ends, which lost 4 bases and 0 bases, there was a span of 6 bases. This CDR3 has 13 residues. The V gene's germline CDR1 is LGHNA and CDR2 YSLEER. CDR3 in amino acids: CASSRGMNTEAFF. CDR3 bases: TGCGCCAGCAGCCGCGGGATGAACACTGAAGCTTTCTTT.

This clone was picked up a small number of times. The CDR3 nucleotides are TGTGCCAGCTCACCTTCGAACAGGGACAGCGCTGAAGCTTTCTTT. It specifies CASSPSNRDSAEAFF. The chain links TRBV18 to TRBJ1-1; TRBD1 matches 7 bases. The CDR3 extends over 15 amino acids. The germline V gene encodes CDR1 KGHSH and CDR2 LQKENI. V shed 3 bases, J shed 6 bases, and the junction held 10 bases outside the gene matches.

The J gene is TRBJ2-7, the V gene TRBV11-2; 7 bases line up with TRBD1. Germline-derived CDR1 and CDR2 are SGHAT and FQNNGV. The J segment lost 2 bases and the V segment lost 0 bases, leaving 4 bases of the junction unmatched. This CDR3 is built from 15 residues. In DNA form, the CDR3 reads TGTGCCAGCAGCTTAGACGGGACAGATACCTACGAGCAGTACTTC. It codes for CASSLDGTDTYEQYF.

This clone was seen once. The chain has TRBV7-9 and TRBJ1-1; D not resolved. V shed 5 bases and J shed 2 bases, with 12 bases lying between them. The germline gives CDR1 SEHNR, CDR2 FQNEAQ (reference sequence). The CDR3 is 14 residues long. CDR3 region: CASSLRAGNTEAFF. The CDR3 DNA follows: TGTGCCAGCAGCCTCCGGGCAGGTAACACTGAAGCTTTCTTT.

The chain employs TRBV12-3 or TRBV12-4 and TRBJ1-1; a possible D gene is TRBD1 (5 bases). V gave up 3 bases and J gave up 4 bases, with 9 bases separating them. CDR3 length equals 13 residues. The CDR3 protein is CASSFGGPTEAFF. CDR3 nucleotide sequence: TGTGCCAGCAGTTTTGGGGGACCCACTGAAGCTTTCTTT.

The gene calls are TRBV5-6 and TRBJ1-2; D perhaps matches TRBD1 (6 bases). This CDR3 contains 13 residues. The V and J ends lost 2 bases and 6 bases respectively, with 11 bases between them. Per the germline V gene, CDR1 is SGHDT and CDR2 is YYEEEE. CDR3 residues: CASSFGQGNGYTF. The CDR3 DNA sequence: TGTGCCAGCAGCTTCGGGCAGGGGAATGGCTACACCTTC.

The rearrangement uses TRBV27 and TRBJ2-7; 14 nucleotides align to TRBD2. The V gene's germline CDR1 is MNHEY and CDR2 SMNVEV (reference sequence). The CDR3 contains 16 residues. V gave up 0 bases and J gave up 4 bases; unmatched junction bases: 2. Here the CDR3 DNA reads TGTGCCAGCAGTTTATCGGGGACTAGCGGGAGTTACGAGCAGTACTTC. Protein: CASSLSGTSGSYEQYF.

The chain is built from TRBV7-9 and TRBJ1-1, with 9 nucleotides matching TRBD1. The length of the CDR3 is 17 residues. Germline CDR1 reads SEHNR; CDR2 reads FQNEAQ (reference sequence). Trimming took 5 bases from V and 11 from J; bases not matched to a gene: 21. The CDR3 DNA reads TGTGCCAGCAGCCCGGGGACAGGGATAGGATTGGGGTTGTTGGCTTTCTTT. Residues: CASSPGTGIGLGLLAFF.

The gene calls are TRBV5-4 and TRBJ1-2; D is uncertain. With 3 bases removed from V and 6 bases from J, the gap between germline ends came to 21 bases. Looked up from germline, CDR1 is SGHNT and CDR2 is YYREEE (reference sequence). The CDR3 totals 16 residues. CDR3 sequence reads: CASSSPWEGTEDGYTF. The DNA for the CDR3 is TGTGCCAGCAGCTCCCCCTGGGAGGGAACGGAGGATGGCTACACCTTC.

This chain links TRBV28 with TRBJ1-1; 8 nucleotides line up with TRBD1. The germline gives CDR1 MDHEN, CDR2 SYDVKM. V lost 10 bases, J lost 3 bases, and 19 bases stayed unmatched. CDR3 size: 17 residues. This CDR3 reads CANSVAGGNPRDTEAFF. The CDR3 DNA follows: TGTGCCAACTCCGTGGCAGGGGGCAACCCAAGGGACACTGAAGCTTTCTTT.

The chain couples TRBV20-1 to TRBJ2-1; no definite D call. Germline V gene data show CDR1 as DFQATT and CDR2 as SNEGSKA (reference sequence). The CDR3 is 14 residues long. V lost 3 bases and J lost 0, with 9 bases in between. CDR3 sequence reads: CSASRPSSYNEQFF. In nucleotides, the CDR3 is TGCAGTGCTAGTAGGCCGAGCTCCTACAATGAGCAGTTCTTC.

The chain employs TRBV6-6 and TRBJ2-1, with TRBD1 matching over 8 bases. Trimming at V came to 2 bases and at J to 1 base, leaving 4 bases not matched to a gene. This CDR3 is built from 16 residues. The V gene's germline CDR1 is MNHNY and CDR2 SVGAGI (reference sequence). CDR3 DNA sequence: TGTGCCAGCAGTTACCCGACAGGGGTGTCCTACAATGAGCAGTTCTTC. The encoded protein is CASSYPTGVSYNEQFF.

V gene TRBV1 combines with J gene TRBJ2-7; the D call TRBD1 from the table was never checked on the DNA. TRBV1 is tagged as a pseudogene. This CDR3 has 17 amino acids. DNA of the CDR3: TGCACCAGCAGCCAAGTCCTCTCGGGACATACCTTTCGGGAGCAGTACTTC. Its translation is CTSSQVLSGHTFREQYF.

V is TRBV7-2 and J is TRBJ1-6, with TRBD1 identical over 7 bases. V was pared by 3 bases and J by 6 bases, with 8 bases of the junction left unmatched. Looked up from germline, CDR1 is SGHTA and CDR2 is FQGNSA. The CDR3 is 16 residues long. This CDR3 reads CASSLYGGQFNSPLHF. The CDR3 nucleotides read TGTGCCAGCAGCTTGTATGGGGGACAGTTTAATTCACCCCTCCACTTT.

The CDR3 here is CASSLVRVLTGELFF. CDR3 coding DNA: TGTGCCAGCAGCTTAGTGCGGGTTTTGACCGGGGAGCTGTTTTTT. The chain carries TRBV7-2 and TRBJ2-2; D might be TRBD2 (5 bases). This CDR3 is built from 15 residues. Per the germline V gene, CDR1 is SGHTA and CDR2 is FQGNSA. Trimming left V 1 base short and J 5 bases short, with 11 bases between.

Worth noting for this clone: The same CDR3 is also encoded by other DNA sequences in this sample. This chain uses TRBV6-5 with TRBJ2-7, with D unresolved. Trimming cost V 2 bases and J 3 bases, with 2 bases left between them. This CDR3 has 11 amino acids. Germline-derived CDR1 and CDR2 are MNHEY and SVGAGI. CDR3 amino acids: CASSYLYEQYF. The CDR3 DNA reads TGTGCCAGCAGTTACCTCTACGAGCAGTACTTC.

The chain uses TRBV6-5 and TRBJ2-5; possibly TRBD2 for D (5 bases). V gave up 2 bases and J gave up 3 bases, with 7 bases separating them. The CDR3 is 13 residues long. Looked up from germline, CDR1 is MNHEY and CDR2 is SVGAGI. The CDR3 reads CASSYTREETQYF. The CDR3 DNA reads as TGTGCCAGCAGTTACACTAGGGAAGAGACCCAGTACTTC.

V and J are TRBV11-3 and TRBJ2-2; D remains ambiguous. The ends were cut back, 0 bases at V and 3 bases at J, with 5 bases in the middle. The CDR3 is made up of 14 amino acids. CDR1 is SGHNT, CDR2 YENEEA, per germline. The CDR3 here is CASSLDRDTGELFF. In nucleotides, the CDR3 is TGTGCCAGCAGCTTAGATAGGGACACCGGGGAGCTGTTTTTT.

The rearrangement uses TRBV19 and TRBJ2-1, with TRBD2 matching 7 bases. Losses at the gene ends were 3 bases for V and 0 bases for J; bases not matched to a gene: 11. CDR1 LNHDA and CDR2 SQIVND come from the germline V gene (reference sequence). The CDR3 totals 18 residues. CDR3 sequence: CASSILPLAASSYNEQFF. CDR3 coding DNA: TGTGCCAGTAGTATCCTCCCGCTAGCGGCCAGCTCCTACAATGAGCAGTTCTTC.

In this sample, this clone turned up a few times. The CDR3 nucleotides are TGTGCCAGCAGTATATTAACAGGGGATGAGCAGTTCTTC. Translating gives CASSILTGDEQFF. This chain uses TRBV12-3 or TRBV12-4 with TRBJ2-1; TRBD1 agrees at 7 bases. This CDR3 contains 13 residues. J was trimmed by 8 bases and V by 5 bases; bases with no gene match: 6.

The V call is TRBV29-1, the J call TRBJ2-1; D unclear. In germline, CDR1 is SQVTM, CDR2 ANQGSEA. The germline V and J ends were trimmed by 0 bases and 7 bases, with 7 bases remaining between them. The CDR3 is made up of 12 amino acids. Here the CDR3 reads CSVEDLVNEQFF. CDR3 bases: TGCAGCGTTGAAGATTTAGTTAATGAGCAGTTCTTC.

V usage is TRBV12-3 or TRBV12-4 and J usage is TRBJ1-1; no firm D call. Trimming left V 8 bases short and J 6 bases short, with 16 bases between. CDR3 length: 13 residues. CDR3 region: CASCMGEVAEAFF. CDR3 DNA: TGTGCCAGCTGTATGGGTGAGGTGGCTGAAGCTTTCTTT.

Here the CDR3 reads CASRGLGTEETQYF. The CDR3, as DNA: TGCGCCAGCAGAGGCTTGGGGACAGAAGAGACCCAGTACTTC. The rearrangement uses TRBV5-1 and TRBJ2-5, with TRBD1 matching over 7 bases. The CDR3 spans 14 residues. The germline CDR1 and CDR2 sequences are SGHRS and YFSETQ. Trimming took 5 bases from V and 3 from J; bases not matched to a gene: 7.

This chain joins TRBV7-8 and TRBJ1-2; the match to TRBD1 covers 8 bases. V shed 3 bases and J 6 bases; nucleotides not matched to a gene: 3. CDR1 and CDR2 (germline): SGHVS, FQNEAQ. The CDR3 has 13 amino acids. The CDR3 bases are TGTGCCAGCAGCTTCGACAGGGGCAATGGCTACACCTTC. This translates into CASSFDRGNGYTF.

The chain is built from TRBV7-2 and TRBJ2-7, with D possibly being TRBD1 or TRBD2 (5 bases each). Germline lookup yields CDR1 SGHTA and CDR2 FQGNSA. V was pared by 0 bases and J by 2 bases, with 11 bases between. This CDR3 comprises 15 residues. The CDR3 nucleotides are TGTGCCAGCAGCTTAGCGGGGGTCAAGACCTACGAGCAGTACTTC. Translated, it gives CASSLAGVKTYEQYF.

The CDR3 coding sequence is TGTGCCAGAAGCCCGCACCGGACAGGGGAAGCTTTCTTT. This translates into CARSPHRTGEAFF. J is TRBJ1-1 and V is TRBV5-3; 8 bases are a match to TRBD1. TRBV5-3 is identified as an open reading frame with a role that is uncertain. The CDR3 is 13 residues long. V lost 4 bases and J lost 8; bases outside the gene matches: 7.